This T cell receptor (beta chain) was recovered during a study of T cell responses to AZD1222 COVID-19 vaccine. Whole-study results and caveats: AZD1222 recipients seropositive at baseline numbered only 5 to 7. Donors were mostly white British, more females; clonal diversity possibly underestimated.

Both about-4-week and about-12-week second-dose recipients were combined. The V segment lost 0 bases and the J segment 4 bases; nucleotides outside the gene matches: 6. Germline loops: CDR1 LGHNA, CDR2 YSLEER. The CDR3 runs 15 residues. A word on this clone: What it binds is unknown.

Measured with immunoSEQ multiplex PCR; TCRdb has only the in-frame clones, and not every one. The sample carries just under 75,000 clones, 80% recorded once. The chain is built from TRBV4-3 and TRBJ2-7; 7 bases align to TRBD1. The material sequenced was peripheral blood, taken 28 days after the second AZD1222 dose. The receptor was isolated from an adult who received the AZD1222 COVID-19 vaccine. The CDR3 sequence: CASSQDLDRVYEQYF. In DNA form, the CDR3 reads TGCGCCAGCAGCCAAGATTTAGACAGGGTGTACGAGCAGTACTTC.